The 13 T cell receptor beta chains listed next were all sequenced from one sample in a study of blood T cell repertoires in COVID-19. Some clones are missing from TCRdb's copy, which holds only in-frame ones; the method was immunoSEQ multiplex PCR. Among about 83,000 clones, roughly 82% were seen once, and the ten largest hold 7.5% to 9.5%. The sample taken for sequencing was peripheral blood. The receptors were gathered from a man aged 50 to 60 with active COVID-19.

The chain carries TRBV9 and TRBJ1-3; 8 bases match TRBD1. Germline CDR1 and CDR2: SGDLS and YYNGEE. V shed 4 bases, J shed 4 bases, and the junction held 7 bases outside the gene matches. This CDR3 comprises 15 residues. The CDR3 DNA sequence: TGTGCCAGCAGCTCACGGACAGGGTTCGGAAACACCATATATTTT. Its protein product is CASSSRTGFGNTIYF.

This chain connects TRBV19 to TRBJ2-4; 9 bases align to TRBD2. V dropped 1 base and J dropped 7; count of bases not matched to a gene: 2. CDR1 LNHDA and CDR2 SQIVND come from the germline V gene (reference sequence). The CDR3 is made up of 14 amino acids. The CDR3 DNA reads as TGTGCCAGTAGTATAGTAGCGGGGGTGAACATTCAGTACTTC. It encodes CASSIVAGVNIQYF.

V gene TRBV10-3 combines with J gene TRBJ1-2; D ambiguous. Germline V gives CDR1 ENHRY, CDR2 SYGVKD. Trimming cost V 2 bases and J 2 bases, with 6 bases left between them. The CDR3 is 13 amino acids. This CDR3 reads CAISEGGNYGYTF. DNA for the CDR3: TGTGCCATCAGTGAGGGCGGAAACTATGGCTACACCTTC.

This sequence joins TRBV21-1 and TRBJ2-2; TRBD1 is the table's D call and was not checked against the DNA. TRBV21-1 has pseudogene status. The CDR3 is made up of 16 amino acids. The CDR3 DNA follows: TGTGCCAGCAGCAAAGGAGGGACAGGGGACACCGGGGAGCTGTTTTTT. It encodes CASSKGGTGDTGELFF.

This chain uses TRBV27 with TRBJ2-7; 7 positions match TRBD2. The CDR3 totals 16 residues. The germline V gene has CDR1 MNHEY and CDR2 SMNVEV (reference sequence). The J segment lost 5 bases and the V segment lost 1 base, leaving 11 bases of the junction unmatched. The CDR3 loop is CASSLYGGRVSHEQYF. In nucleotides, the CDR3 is TGTGCCAGCAGTTTATACGGTGGGAGGGTATCCCACGAGCAGTACTTC.

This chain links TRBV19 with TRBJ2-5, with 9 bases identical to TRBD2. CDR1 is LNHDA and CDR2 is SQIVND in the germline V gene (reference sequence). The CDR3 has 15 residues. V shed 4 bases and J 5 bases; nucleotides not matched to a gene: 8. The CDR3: CASSSVAGAKETQYF. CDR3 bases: TGTGCCAGTAGTAGCGTAGCGGGAGCGAAGGAGACCCAGTACTTC.

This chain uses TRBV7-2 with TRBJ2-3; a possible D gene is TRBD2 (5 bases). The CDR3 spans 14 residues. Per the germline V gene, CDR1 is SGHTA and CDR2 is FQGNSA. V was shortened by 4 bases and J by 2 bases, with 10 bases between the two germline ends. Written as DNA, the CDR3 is TGTGCCAGCAGCTCAGCGGTACTCACAGATACGCAGTATTTT. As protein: CASSSAVLTDTQYF.

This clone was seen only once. The CDR3 sequence: CASSHLDGGGVEQFF. In DNA form, the CDR3 reads TGCGCCAGCAGCCATCTGGACGGAGGAGGTGTTGAGCAGTTCTTC. The chain uses TRBV4-1 and TRBJ2-1; weak D call: TRBD2 (5 bases). CDR1 MGHRA and CDR2 YSYEKL come from the germline V gene. The CDR3 has 15 residues. V lost 3 bases and J lost 9, with 18 bases in between.

The CDR3 bases are TGTGCCAGCTCACCACCTACAGGGGTGGTGACTGAAGCTTTCTTT. Translated: CASSPPTGVVTEAFF. This rearrangement joins TRBV18 to TRBJ1-1; 7 bases are a match to TRBD1. The CDR3 totals 15 residues. Germline V gene sequence: CDR1 KGHSH, CDR2 LQKENI. Losses at the gene ends were 0 bases for V and 5 bases for J; bases not matched to a gene: 6.

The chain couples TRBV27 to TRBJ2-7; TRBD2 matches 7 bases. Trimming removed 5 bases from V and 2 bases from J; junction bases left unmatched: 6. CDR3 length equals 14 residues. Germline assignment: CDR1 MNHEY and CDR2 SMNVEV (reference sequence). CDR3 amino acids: CASSGSGWAYEQYF. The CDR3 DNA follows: TGTGCCAGCAGTGGTAGCGGGTGGGCCTACGAGCAGTACTTC.

The chain's CDR3 is CATSGGSYEQYF. CDR3 DNA: TGTGCCACCAGTGGAGGGTCCTACGAGCAGTACTTC. This chain uses TRBV24-1 with TRBJ2-7; the D gene is possibly TRBD2 (5 bases). This CDR3 comprises 12 residues. Germline V CDR1 and CDR2: KGHDR, SFDVKD. Trimming cost V 5 bases and J 1 base, with 5 bases left between them.

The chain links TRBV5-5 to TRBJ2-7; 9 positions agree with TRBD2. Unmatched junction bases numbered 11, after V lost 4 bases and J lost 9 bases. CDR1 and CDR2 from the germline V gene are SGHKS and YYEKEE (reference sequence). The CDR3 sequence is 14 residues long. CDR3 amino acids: CASSGTRAGGRQYF. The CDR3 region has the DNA TGTGCCAGCAGCGGAACTCGAGCGGGGGGAAGGCAGTACTTC.

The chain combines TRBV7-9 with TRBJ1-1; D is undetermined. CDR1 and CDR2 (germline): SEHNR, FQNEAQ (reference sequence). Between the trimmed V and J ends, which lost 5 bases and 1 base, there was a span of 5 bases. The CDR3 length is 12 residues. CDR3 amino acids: CASSPRNTEAFF. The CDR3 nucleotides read TGTGCCAGCAGCCCTCGGAACACTGAAGCTTTCTTT.